This T cell receptor beta chain was sequenced in a study of human versus mouse CDR3 diversity and MHC coevolution. Study findings and constraints: About 1.6 million TCR beta clonotypes were estimated for humans, the largest repertoire.

As to this clone: Its antigen remains unidentified.

V was shortened by 6 bases and J by 5 bases, with 25 bases between the two germline ends. CDR1 is GTSNPN and CDR2 is SVGIG in the germline V gene (reference sequence). This CDR3 contains 16 residues. Libraries were prepared by immunoSEQ multiplex PCR; TCRdb keeps only in-frame clonotypes and omits some of them. The data contain about 81,000 clones, 93% of them singletons. The material sequenced was naive CD4+ T cells from blood. Subset in this sample: CD45RO-negative CD62L-positive naive CD4 T cells. The receptor's source is a person aged 25 to 75 in good health. This sequence joins TRBV30 and TRBJ1-1, with D possibly being TRBD1 (6 bases). CDR3 in amino acids: CACPSGTLNRETEAFF. In DNA form, the CDR3 reads TGTGCCTGCCCTTCCGGGACACTAAACCGAGAAACTGAAGCTTTCTTT.